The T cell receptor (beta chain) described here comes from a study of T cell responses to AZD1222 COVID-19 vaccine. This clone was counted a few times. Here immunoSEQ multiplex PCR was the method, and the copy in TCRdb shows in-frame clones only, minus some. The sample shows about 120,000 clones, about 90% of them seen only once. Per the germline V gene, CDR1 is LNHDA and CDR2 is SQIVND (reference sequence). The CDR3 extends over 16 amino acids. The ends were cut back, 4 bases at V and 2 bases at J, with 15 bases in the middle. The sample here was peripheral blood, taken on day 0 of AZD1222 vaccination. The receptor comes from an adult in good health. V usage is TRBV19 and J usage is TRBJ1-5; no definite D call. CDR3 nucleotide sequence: TGTGCCAGTAGTACCCCTCGTTGGGAGGGCAATCAGCCCCAGCATTTT. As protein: CASSTPRWEGNQPQHF.